The 2 T cell receptor beta chains below all came from one sample that was sequenced in a study of blood T cell repertoires in COVID-19. The protocol was immunoSEQ multiplex PCR, while the TCRdb copy is restricted to in-frame clones and leaves out a portion. Of roughly 200,000 clones in the sample, under 90% were seen once. Sequencing used peripheral blood. All receptors derive from a man aged 55 to 70 with acute or convalescent COVID-19.

Concerning this clone: Its ends do not fully match the called genes, so a read error is possible. This chain joins TRBV6-1 and TRBJ1-6; D is possibly TRBD1 (5 bases). Germline V gene lookup returns CDR1 MNHNS and CDR2 SASEGT. There are 15 residues in the CDR3. CDR3 DNA: TGTGCCAGCATTGAAGGACACAACTATAATTCACCCCTCCACTTT. Its protein is CASIEGHNYNSPLHF.

V and J are TRBV30 and TRBJ2-4, with no clear D. Germline assignment: CDR1 GTSNPN and CDR2 SVGIG (reference sequence). CDR3 length: 13 amino acids. V lost 2 bases to trimming and J lost 6 bases, with 11 bases between them. The CDR3 loop is CAWSRDERNIQYF. DNA for the CDR3: TGTGCCTGGAGTAGAGATGAGAGAAACATTCAGTACTTC. Together with reference TRBV30 and TRBJ2-4, the CDR3 gives the full variable domain: SQTIHQWPATLVQPVGSPLSLECTVEGTSNPNLYWYRQAAGRGLQLLFYSVGIGQISSEVPQNLSASRPQDRQFILSSKKLLLSDSGFYLCAWSRDERNIQYFGAGTRLSVL.